The T cell receptor (beta chain) under discussion was sequenced for a study of shared clonotypes between healthy human individuals. Trimming removed 5 bases at V and 2 bases at J, with 16 bases between. CDR3 length: 15 residues. Germline-derived CDR1 and CDR2 are SGHNT and YYREEE (reference sequence). Clones were read by immunoSEQ multiplex PCR, and TCRdb kept only the in-frame ones, dropping some. Of more than 550,000 clones listed, roughly 72% are singletons. Regarding this clone: The antigen remains unidentified.

Whole-study results and caveats: Researchers sampled blood only, noting tissue repertoires likely differ. Against clonotypes common to all four donors, non-shared ones had lower generation probabilities. Few donors limited the genetic and exposure-history diversity represented.

This receptor was taken from a woman aged 30 to 39 in good health. Sequencing used memory CD4+ T cells sorted from blood. Specified subset: CD45RA-negative fraction. The chain is built from TRBV5-4 and TRBJ2-5, with D possibly being TRBD2 (6 bases). DNA for the CDR3: TGTGCCAGCAGTATTTCTAGCGTAGCTCAAGAGACCCAGTACTTC. Translating gives CASSISSVAQETQYF.